The 11 T cell receptor beta chains reported below all come from one sample, sequenced in a study of beta chain features in type 1 diabetes. The study reverse transcribed the entire isolated RNA, so it sequenced expressed TCRB transcripts. Generated by immunoSEQ multiplex PCR, the TCRdb table keeps only in-frame clones and is missing some. Altogether about 320,000 clones are present, around 15% being singletons, with the ten largest covering over 5%. Sequencing was done on a sample of central memory CD4+ T cells from blood. These receptors came from a man aged 30 to 39 in good health.

The V gene is TRBV6-5, the J gene TRBJ1-5; possible D gene TRBD1, 6 bases. V gave up 5 bases and J gave up 6 bases, with 14 bases separating them. CDR3 length: 14 amino acids. Germline loops: CDR1 MNHEY, CDR2 SVGAGI. DNA for the CDR3: TGTGCCAGCAGTGACACAGGGAGATCTCAGCCCCAGCATTTT. It translates to CASSDTGRSQPQHF.

This clone has a handful of counts. The chain links TRBV10-3 to TRBJ1-1; D is undetermined. Trimming pared 1 base from V and 6 bases from J, leaving 6 bases between. The germline gives CDR1 ENHRY, CDR2 SYGVKD. This CDR3 comprises 12 residues. The CDR3: CAISEYQAEAFF. CDR3 bases: TGTGCCATCAGTGAGTACCAGGCTGAAGCTTTCTTT.

Many counts were recorded for this clone. V usage is TRBV14 and J usage is TRBJ2-1; a weak D match, TRBD2 (5 bases). Germline CDR1 and CDR2: SGHDN and FVKESK. The germline V and J ends were trimmed by 1 base and 7 bases, with 11 bases remaining between them. The CDR3 is 14 amino acids. The DNA of the CDR3 is TGTGCCAGCAGCCAAGTAAAGAGGAGGAATGAGCAGTTCTTC. Translating it yields CASSQVKRRNEQFF.

V usage is TRBV9 and J usage is TRBJ2-6; 7 nucleotides align to TRBD2. In germline, CDR1 is SGDLS, CDR2 YYNGEE. Trimming cost V 0 bases and J 4 bases; bases outside gene matches: 4. The CDR3 contains 16 residues. CDR3 DNA sequence: TGTGCCAGCAGCGTAGTGGGAGGGGCCGGGGCCAACGTCCTGACTTTC. Translated, it gives CASSVVGGAGANVLTF.

A note on this clone: This specimen includes other DNA sequences encoding the same CDR3. V usage is TRBV7-2 and J usage is TRBJ2-5; no definite D call. The CDR3 consists of 14 residues. Per the germline V gene, CDR1 is SGHTA and CDR2 is FQGNSA. The V end lost 1 base, the J end lost 4 bases, and 10 bases lay between the germline ends. The CDR3 DNA follows: TGTGCCAGCAGCTTAGGGGCGGCCAGAGAGACCCAGTACTTC. It is translated as CASSLGAARETQYF.

Ten or more counts support this clone. The V and J genes are TRBV2 and TRBJ2-1; D not certain. Trimming cost V 2 bases and J 4 bases, with 9 bases left between them. This CDR3 is 14 amino acids long. The germline gives CDR1 SNHLY, CDR2 FYNNEI. The CDR3 loop is CASSEWVRYNEQFF. CDR3 nucleotide sequence: TGTGCCAGCAGTGAATGGGTGCGGTACAATGAGCAGTTCTTC.

This clone was picked up a small number of times. The J gene is TRBJ2-5, the V gene TRBV19; possible D gene TRBD2, 5 bases. The germline gives CDR1 LNHDA, CDR2 SQIVND (reference sequence). The CDR3 sequence is 16 residues long. Trimming removed 4 bases from V and 2 bases from J, with 17 bases in between. CDR3 DNA: TGTGCCAGTAGTAGCGTCCGGGGAGCCTTACAAGAGACCCAGTACTTC. This codes for CASSSVRGALQETQYF. The whole variable domain, filled in from reference TRBV19 and TRBJ2-5, reads DGGITQSPKYLFRKEGQNVTLSCEQNLNHDAMYWYRQDPGQGLRLIYYSQIVNDFQKGDIAEGYSVSREKKESFPLTVTSAQKNPTAFYLCASSSVRGALQETQYFGPGTRLLVL.

This clone was observed at least ten times. The CDR3 is CATSRGSSLEQYF. CDR3 nucleotide sequence: TGTGCCACCAGCAGAGGGTCGTCCTTGGAGCAGTACTTC. The chain has TRBV15 and TRBJ2-7; D unresolved. Trimming left V 1 base short and J 7 bases short, with 11 bases between. This CDR3 has 13 amino acids. Germline V gene sequence: CDR1 LNHNV, CDR2 YYDKDF (reference sequence).

This clone was detected a few times. This chain uses TRBV27 with TRBJ1-1; maybe TRBD1 (5 bases). This CDR3 has 15 residues. With 2 bases removed from V and 1 base from J, the gap between germline ends came to 11 bases. Germline CDR1 and CDR2: MNHEY and SMNVEV (reference sequence). In DNA, the CDR3 is TGTGCCAGCAGTTTAGACTTGCAGGGGAACACTGAAGCTTTCTTT. Protein sequence: CASSLDLQGNTEAFF.

There are a few counts of this clone. The chain links TRBV7-2 to TRBJ2-7, with 7 bases matching TRBD1. Trimming at V came to 1 base and at J to 4 bases, leaving 7 bases not matched to a gene. The CDR3 extends over 15 amino acids. Germline V gene data show CDR1 as SGHTA and CDR2 as FQGNSA. For the CDR3, the DNA is TGTGCCAGCAGCTTAGGCCCGGGACAGACTTACGAGCAGTACGTC. This encodes CASSLGPGQTYEQYV.

V and J are TRBV11-2 and TRBJ2-2; tentatively, D is TRBD2 (6 bases). There are 15 residues in the CDR3. Per germline, CDR1 SGHAT and CDR2 FQNNGV. Trimming shortened V by 5 bases and J by 3 bases, and 13 bases separated the two germline ends. CDR3 amino acids: CASSPSSAYTGELFF. DNA of the CDR3: TGTGCCAGCAGCCCATCTAGCGCTTACACCGGGGAGCTGTTTTTT.